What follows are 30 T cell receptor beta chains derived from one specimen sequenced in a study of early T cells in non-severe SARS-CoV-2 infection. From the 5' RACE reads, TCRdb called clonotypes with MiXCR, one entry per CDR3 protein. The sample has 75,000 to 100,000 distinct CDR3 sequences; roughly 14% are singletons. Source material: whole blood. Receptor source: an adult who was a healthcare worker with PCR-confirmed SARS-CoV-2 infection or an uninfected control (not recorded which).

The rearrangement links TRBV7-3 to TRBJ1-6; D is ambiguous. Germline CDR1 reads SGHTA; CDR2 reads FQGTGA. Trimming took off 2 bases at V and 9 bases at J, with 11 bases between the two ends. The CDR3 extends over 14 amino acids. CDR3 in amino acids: CASSLWLSGSPLHF. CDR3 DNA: TGTGCCAGCAGCTTATGGCTCTCGGGTTCACCCCTCCACTTT.

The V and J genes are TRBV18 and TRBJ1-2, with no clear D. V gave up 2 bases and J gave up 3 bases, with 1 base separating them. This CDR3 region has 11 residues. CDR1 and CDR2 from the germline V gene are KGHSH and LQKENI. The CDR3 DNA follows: TGTGCCAGCTCACCAGACTATGGCTACACCTTC. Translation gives CASSPDYGYTF.

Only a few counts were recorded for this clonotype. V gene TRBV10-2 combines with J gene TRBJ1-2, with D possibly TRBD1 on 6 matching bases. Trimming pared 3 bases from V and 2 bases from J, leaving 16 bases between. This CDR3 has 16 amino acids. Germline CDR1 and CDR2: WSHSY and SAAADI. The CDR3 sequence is CASSDLGQKGNYGYTF. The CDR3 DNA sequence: TGCGCCAGCAGTGACTTAGGACAGAAGGGGAACTATGGCTACACCTTC.

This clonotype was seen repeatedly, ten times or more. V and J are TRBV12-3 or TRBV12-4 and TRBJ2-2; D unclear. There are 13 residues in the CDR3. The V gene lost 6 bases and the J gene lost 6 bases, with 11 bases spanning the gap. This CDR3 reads CASSPGGPGELFF. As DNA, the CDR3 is TGTGCCAGCAGCCCCGGTGGCCCCGGGGAGCTGTTTTTT.

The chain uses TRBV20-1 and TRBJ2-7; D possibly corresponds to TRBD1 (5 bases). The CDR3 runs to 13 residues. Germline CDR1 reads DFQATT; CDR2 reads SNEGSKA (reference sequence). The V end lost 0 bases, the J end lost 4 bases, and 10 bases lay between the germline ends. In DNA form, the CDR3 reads TGCAGTGCTAGAGATCCCGACAGATACGAGCAGTACGTC. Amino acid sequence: CSARDPDRYEQYV.

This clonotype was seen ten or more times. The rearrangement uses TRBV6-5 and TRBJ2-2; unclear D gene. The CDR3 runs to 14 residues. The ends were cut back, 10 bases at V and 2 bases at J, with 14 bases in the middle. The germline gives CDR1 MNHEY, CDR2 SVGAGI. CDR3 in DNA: TGTGCCACCACCCCGATTAGAAACACCGGGGAGCTGTTTTTT. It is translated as CATTPIRNTGELFF.

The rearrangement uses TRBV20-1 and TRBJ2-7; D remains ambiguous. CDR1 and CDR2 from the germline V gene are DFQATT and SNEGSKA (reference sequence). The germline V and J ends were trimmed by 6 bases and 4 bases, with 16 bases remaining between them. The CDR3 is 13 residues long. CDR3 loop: CSASELTPYEQYV. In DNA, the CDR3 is TGCAGTGCCAGCGAGCTAACACCTTACGAGCAGTACGTC.

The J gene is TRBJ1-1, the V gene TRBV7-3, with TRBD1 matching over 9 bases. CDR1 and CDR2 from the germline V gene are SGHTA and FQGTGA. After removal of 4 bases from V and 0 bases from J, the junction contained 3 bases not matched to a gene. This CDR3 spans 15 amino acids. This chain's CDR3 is CASSSGQGMNTEAFF. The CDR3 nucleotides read TGTGCCAGCAGCTCAGGACAGGGGATGAACACTGAAGCTTTCTTT.

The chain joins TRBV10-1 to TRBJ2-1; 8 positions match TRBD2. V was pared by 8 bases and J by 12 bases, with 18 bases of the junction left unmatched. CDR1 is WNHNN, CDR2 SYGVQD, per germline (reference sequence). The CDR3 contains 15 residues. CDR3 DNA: TGCGCCAGCGGGGAGGGGTCGGAGCGGGGGTTTCGGCAGTTCTTC. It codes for CASGEGSERGFRQFF.

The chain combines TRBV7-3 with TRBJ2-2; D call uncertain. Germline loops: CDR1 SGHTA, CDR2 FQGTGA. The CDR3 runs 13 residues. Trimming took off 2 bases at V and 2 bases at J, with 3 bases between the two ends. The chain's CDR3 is CASSLPNTGELFF. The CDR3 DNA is TGTGCCAGCAGCTTACCCAACACCGGGGAGCTGTTTTTT.

The CDR3 sequence: CAISDGGTYEQYV. CDR3 nucleotides: TGTGCCATCAGTGACGGCGGAACCTACGAGCAGTACGTC. This rearrangement joins TRBV10-3 to TRBJ2-7; D is unresolved. V was cut by 3 bases and J by 2 bases, with 8 bases left in between. The CDR3 has 13 amino acids. In germline, CDR1 is ENHRY, CDR2 SYGVKD.

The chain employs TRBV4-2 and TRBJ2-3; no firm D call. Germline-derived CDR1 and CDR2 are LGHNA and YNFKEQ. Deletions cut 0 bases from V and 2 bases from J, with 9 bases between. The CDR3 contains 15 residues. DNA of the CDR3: TGTGCCAGCAGCCAAGATCTTCTAAACACAGATACGCAGTATTTT. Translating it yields CASSQDLLNTDTQYF.

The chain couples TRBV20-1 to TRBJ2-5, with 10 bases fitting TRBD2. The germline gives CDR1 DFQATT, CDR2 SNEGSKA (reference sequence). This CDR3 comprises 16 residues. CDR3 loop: CSGLKLAGPFQETQYF. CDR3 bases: TGCAGCGGCCTCAAACTAGCGGGGCCTTTCCAAGAGACCCAGTACTTC.

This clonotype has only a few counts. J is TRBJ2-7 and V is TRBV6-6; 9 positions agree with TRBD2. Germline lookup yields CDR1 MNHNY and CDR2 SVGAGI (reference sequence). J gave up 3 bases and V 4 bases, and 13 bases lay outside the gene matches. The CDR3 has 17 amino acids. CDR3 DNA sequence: TGTGCCAGCAGTTTAAGGACCGGGACTAGCCTCTACTACGAGCAGTACGTC. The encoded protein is CASSLRTGTSLYYEQYV.

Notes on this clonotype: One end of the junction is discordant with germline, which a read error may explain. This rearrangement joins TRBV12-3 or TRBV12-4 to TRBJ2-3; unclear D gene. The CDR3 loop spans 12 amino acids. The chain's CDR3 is CASNLPGDTQYF. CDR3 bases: TGTGCCAGCAATTTACCCGGAGATACGCAGTATTTT.

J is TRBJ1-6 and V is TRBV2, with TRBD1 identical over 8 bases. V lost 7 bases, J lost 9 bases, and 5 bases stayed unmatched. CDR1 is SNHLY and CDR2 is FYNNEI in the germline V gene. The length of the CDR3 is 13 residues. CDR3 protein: CASMSDRVSPLHF. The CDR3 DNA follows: TGTGCCAGCATGTCGGACAGGGTTTCACCCCTCCACTTT.

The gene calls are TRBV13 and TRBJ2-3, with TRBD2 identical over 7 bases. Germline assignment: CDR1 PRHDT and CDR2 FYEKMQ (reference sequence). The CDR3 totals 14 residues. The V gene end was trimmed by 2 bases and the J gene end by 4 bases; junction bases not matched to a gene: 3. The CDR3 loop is CASSLWGGPDTQYF. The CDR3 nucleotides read TGTGCCAGCAGCTTATGGGGGGGACCAGATACGCAGTATTTT.

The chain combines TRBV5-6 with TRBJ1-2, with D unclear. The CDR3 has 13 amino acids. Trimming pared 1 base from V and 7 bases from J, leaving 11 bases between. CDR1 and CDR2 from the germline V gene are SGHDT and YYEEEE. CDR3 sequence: CASSLWRERGYTF. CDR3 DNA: TGTGCCAGCAGCTTGTGGAGGGAACGTGGCTACACCTTC.

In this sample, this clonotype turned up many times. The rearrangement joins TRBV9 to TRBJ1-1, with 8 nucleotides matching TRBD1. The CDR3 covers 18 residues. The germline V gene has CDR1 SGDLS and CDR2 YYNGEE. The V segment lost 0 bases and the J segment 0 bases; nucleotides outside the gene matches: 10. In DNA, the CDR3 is TGTGCCAGCAGCGTAGAAGCAGGGACAGGACTTTTGAACACTGAAGCTTTCTTT. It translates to CASSVEAGTGLLNTEAFF. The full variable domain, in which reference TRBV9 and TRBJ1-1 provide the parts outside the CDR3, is DSGVTQTPKHLITATGQRVTLRCSPRSGDLSVYWYQQSLDQGLQFLIQYYNGEERAKGNILERFSAQQFPDLHSELNLSSLELGDSALYFCASSVEAGTGLLNTEAFFGQGTRLTVV.

The CDR3 DNA reads as TGTGCCAGCAGCTTAGGACCCCTAGCCGTCCAAGAGACCCAGTACTTC. Amino acids: CASSLGPLAVQETQYF. The chain employs TRBV7-8 and TRBJ2-5; the D gene is possibly TRBD2 (5 bases). CDR1 is SGHVS, CDR2 FQNEAQ, per germline. V lost 1 base to trimming and J lost 1 base, with 13 bases between them. The CDR3 consists of 16 residues.

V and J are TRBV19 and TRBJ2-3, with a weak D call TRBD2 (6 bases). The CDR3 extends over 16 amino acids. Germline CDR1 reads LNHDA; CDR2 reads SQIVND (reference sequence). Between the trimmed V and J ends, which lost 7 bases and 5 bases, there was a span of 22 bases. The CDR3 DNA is TGTGCCAGTATAGGGTTCGGGGGTCCTGGGGGAGATACGCAGTATTTT. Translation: CASIGFGGPGGDTQYF.

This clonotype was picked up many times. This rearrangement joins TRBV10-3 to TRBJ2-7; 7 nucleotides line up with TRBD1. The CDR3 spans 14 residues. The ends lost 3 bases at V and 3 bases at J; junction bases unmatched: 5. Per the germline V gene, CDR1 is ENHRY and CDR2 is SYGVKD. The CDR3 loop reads CAISELGQIYEQYV. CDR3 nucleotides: TGTGCCATCAGTGAACTGGGACAGATCTACGAGCAGTACGTC.

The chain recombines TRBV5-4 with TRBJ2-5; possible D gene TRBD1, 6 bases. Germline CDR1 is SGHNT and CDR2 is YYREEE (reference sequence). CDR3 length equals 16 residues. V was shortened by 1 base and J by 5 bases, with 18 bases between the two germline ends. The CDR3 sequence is CASSLLDRADSETQYF. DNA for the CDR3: TGTGCCAGCAGCTTGTTGGACCGAGCGGACAGTGAGACCCAGTACTTC.

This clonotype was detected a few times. This CDR3 reads CSVTGSTPTVNEQFF. DNA of the CDR3: TGCAGCGTCACAGGGTCCACCCCTACGGTGAATGAGCAGTTCTTC. The rearrangement joins TRBV29-1 to TRBJ2-1; D possibly corresponds to TRBD1 (6 bases). This CDR3 spans 15 amino acids. Germline CDR1 is SQVTM and CDR2 is ANQGSEA. The V end lost 6 bases, the J end lost 7 bases, and 22 bases lay between the germline ends.

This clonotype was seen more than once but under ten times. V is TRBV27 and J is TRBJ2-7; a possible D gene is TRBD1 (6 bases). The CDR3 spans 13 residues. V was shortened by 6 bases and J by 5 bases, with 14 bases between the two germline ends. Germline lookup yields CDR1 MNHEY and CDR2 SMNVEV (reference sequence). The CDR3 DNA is TGTGCCAGCAGCCGCACCAACAGGGACGAGCAGTACGTC. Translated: CASSRTNRDEQYV.

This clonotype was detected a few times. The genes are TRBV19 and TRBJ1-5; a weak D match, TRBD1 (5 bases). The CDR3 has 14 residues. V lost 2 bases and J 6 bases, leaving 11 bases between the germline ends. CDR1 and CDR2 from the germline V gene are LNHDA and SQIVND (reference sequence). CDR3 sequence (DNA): TGTGCCAGTAGTATATCGGATCAGGGTCAGCCCCAGCATTTT. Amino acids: CASSISDQGQPQHF.

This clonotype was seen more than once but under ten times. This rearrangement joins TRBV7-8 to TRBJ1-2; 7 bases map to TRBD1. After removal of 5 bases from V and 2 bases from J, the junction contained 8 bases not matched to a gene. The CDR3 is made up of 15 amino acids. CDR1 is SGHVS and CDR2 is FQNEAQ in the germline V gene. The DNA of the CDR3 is TGTGCCAGCAGCGCGGACAGGATCTCAAACTATGGCTACACCTTC. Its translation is CASSADRISNYGYTF.

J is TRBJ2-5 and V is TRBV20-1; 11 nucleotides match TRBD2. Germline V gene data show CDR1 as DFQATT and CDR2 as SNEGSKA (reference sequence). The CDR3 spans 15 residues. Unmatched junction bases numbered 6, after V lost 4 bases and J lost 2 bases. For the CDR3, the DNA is TGCAGTGCTACGGCTAGCGGGGGGCTGCAAGAGACCCAGTACTTC. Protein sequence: CSATASGGLQETQYF.

CDR3 DNA sequence: TGCAGTGCTACGAGACTAGCGGGGGGTTCCGTGGGGACCCAGTACTTC. This sequence encodes CSATRLAGGSVGTQYF. The chain links TRBV20-1 to TRBJ2-5; the match to TRBD2 covers 13 bases. Germline loops: CDR1 DFQATT, CDR2 SNEGSKA (reference sequence). CDR3 length: 16 amino acids. J lost 7 bases, V lost 4 bases, and 12 bases had no gene match.

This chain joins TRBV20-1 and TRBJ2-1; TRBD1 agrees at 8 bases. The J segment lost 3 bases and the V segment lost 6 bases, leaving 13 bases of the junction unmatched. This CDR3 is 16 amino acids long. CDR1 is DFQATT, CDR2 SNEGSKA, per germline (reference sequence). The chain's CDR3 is CSATPTGGAFYNEQFF. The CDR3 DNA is TGCAGTGCGACGCCTACAGGGGGAGCGTTCTACAATGAGCAGTTCTTC.